The clone carrying this T cell receptor beta chain was observed once. The target antigen is unknown. Method: immunoSEQ multiplex PCR; TCRdb's copy keeps in-frame clones and lacks some. This table holds some 24,000 clones, approximately 94% found once. Germline loops: CDR1 MRHNA, CDR2 SNTAGT. This CDR3 contains 14 residues. Trimming removed 0 bases from V and 2 bases from J, with 2 bases in between. These data belong to a study of chemoradiotherapy in HPV16-positive cancers. Study-level points and caveats: Candidate HPV-specific clones and E7-related TCR motifs grew in tumor during treatment. Better recurrence-free survival went with HPV-responsive T-cell expansion in HPV16-positive patients.

The TCR originated in a human donor with HPV-associated anogenital cancer. The sample was acquired from a patient who underwent chemoradiotherapy. The rearrangement uses TRBV6-4 and TRBJ2-6; D is undetermined. The CDR3: CASSDSPGANVLTF. CDR3 nucleotides: TGTGCCAGCAGTGACTCCCCTGGGGCCAACGTCCTGACTTTC.